This TCR beta chain was profiled in a study of Tregs in tolerant kidney transplant recipients. The study, taken as a whole, reports: Validation in larger populations is needed because few patients were studied.

As for this clone: Its antigen is still unknown. The junction departs from germline at one end; a sequencing error may be responsible.

The method was immunoSEQ multiplex PCR; TCRdb's version includes in-frame clones alone and lacks a portion of them. The table has approximately 93,000 clones, 93% seen once. The CDR3 is made up of 13 amino acids. Germline V gives CDR1 SGHTA, CDR2 FQGNSA. This TCR came from a human donor who received a combined kidney and bone marrow transplant. The chain couples TRBV7-2 to TRBJ1-2; D is uncertain. This material consisted of CD4+ T cells from blood, taken before the transplant. As DNA, the CDR3 is TGTGCCAGCAGCGCGGCCAGCCAGATTGGCTGCACCTTC. This gives the protein CASSAASQIGCTF.